The rows below give T cell receptor beta chains drawn from one sample of a study of somatic mutations in cytotoxic T cells in rheumatoid arthritis. Using immunoSEQ multiplex PCR, the repertoire was profiled, and TCRdb retains in-frame clones only, with some absent. The sample holds thousands of clones, 70% to 85% seen once. Here the sequenced sample was CD8+ T cells sorted from blood, taken at a follow-up visit. These receptors were collected from a woman in her 70s with rheumatoid arthritis. Both conserved end residues are part of each CDR3. The order of the fields is J gene, D gene, clone size, V gene, CDR3 DNA, CDR3 protein. The D gene is left open where the match is weak. Some rows mark clone size as missing; the rest say once, few, many or name a class of expanded clone.

>TRBJ1-4|TRBD1|few|TRBV19
TGTGCCAGTAGAACCGATCCGGACAGGACTAATGAAAAACTGTTTTTT
CASRTDPDRTNEKLFF
>TRBJ1-2|TRBD1|.|TRBV9
TGTGCCAGCAGCGCCGGGACAGGGGGCTATGGCTACACCTTC
CASSAGTGGYGYTF
>TRBJ2-1|.|.|TRBV5-1
TGCGCCAGCGGGGAATTGGAAGCGGGACAGACCTACAATGAGCAGTTCTTC
CASGELEAGQTYNEQFF
>TRBJ1-4|.|.|TRBV12-5
TGTGCTAGTGGTTTGGGTCGGAATGAAAAACTGTTTTTT
CASGLGRNEKLFF
>TRBJ2-7|.|.|TRBV7-3
TGTGCCAGCAGCTTAGACAGTCACTACGAGCAGTACTTC
CASSLDSHYEQYF
>TRBJ1-6|.|few|TRBV27
TGTGCCAGTTCCCCCGGAGTGGGGGACTCACCCCTCCACTTT
CASSPGVGDSPLHF
>TRBJ2-2|TRBD2|.|TRBV5-4
TGTGCCAGCAGCTTAGAGACTAGCGGGGGAGGCGGGGAGCTGTTTTTT
CASSLETSGGGGELFF
>TRBJ1-1|.|.|TRBV7-8
TGTGCCAGCAGCCATGGACAGGAAGCTTTCTTT
CASSHGQEAFF
>TRBJ2-3|.|.|TRBV27
TGTGCCAGCAGGCCTAGTGGGGGCGCGGGCACAGATACGCAGTATTTT
CASRPSGGAGTDTQYF
>TRBJ2-5|.|.|TRBV28
TGTGCCAGCAGTTTACAGGGCTCGGAGACCCAGTACTTC
CASSLQGSETQYF
>TRBJ1-1|.|.|TRBV19
TGTGCCAGTAGTATAGGGACATTGAACACTGAAGCTTTCTTT
CASSIGTLNTEAFF
>TRBJ2-1|TRBD2|.|TRBV13
TGTGCCAGCAGCCAAAGTGGCGGGGGGTACAATGAGCAGTTCTTC
CASSQSGGGYNEQFF
>TRBJ2-5|.|.|TRBV7-2
TGTGCCAGCATCGGCCGGGGGAAACTTCAAGAGACCCAGTACTTC
CASIGRGKLQETQYF
>TRBJ2-1|.|.|TRBV7-8
TGTGCCAGCAGCTTAGCCTTAGGACAGATCTCCTACAATGAGCAGTTCTTC
CASSLALGQISYNEQFF
>TRBJ2-7|TRBD2|.|TRBV4-2
TGTGCCAGCAGCCAAGATTCGACTAGCGGCTCCCACGAGCAGTACTTC
CASSQDSTSGSHEQYF